This T cell receptor beta chain is from a study of OX40 agonist ivuxolimab in advanced cancers. Assay: immunoSEQ multiplex PCR; the TCRdb copy retains only in-frame clones and omits some. The table includes about 63,000 clones, approximately 90% detected once. This clone was seen a single time. Per germline, CDR1 SGHRS and CDR2 YFSETQ. The CDR3 contains 13 residues. V lost 5 bases to trimming and J lost 1 base, with 9 bases between them. The chain is built from TRBV5-1 and TRBJ1-1; D is unresolved. Material: CD4+ or CD8+ T cells sorted from blood, obtained in a trial of the OX40 agonist ivuxolimab. The TCR was taken from an adult with an advanced solid tumor such as melanoma, head and neck, liver or kidney cancer. The CDR3 loop is CASRLGGNTEAFF. The CDR3 nucleotides read TGCGCCAGCAGACTAGGTGGGAACACTGAAGCTTTCTTT. Using reference TRBV5-1 and TRBJ1-1 for the parts outside the CDR3, the full variable domain is KAGVTQTPRYLIKTRGQQVTLSCSPISGHRSVSWYQQTPGQGLQFLFEYFSETQRNKGNFPGRFSGRQFSNSRSEMNVSTLELGDSALYLCASRLGGNTEAFFGQGTRLTVV.